This T cell receptor beta chain was found in a study of blood T cell repertoires in COVID-19. During active infection, Seattle patients enrolled and were then monitored through disease. CDR3 size: 14 residues. V lost 7 bases and J lost 2; bases outside the gene matches: 6. The V gene's germline CDR1 is SGHNT and CDR2 YYREEE (reference sequence). Produced via immunoSEQ multiplex PCR; TCRdb's table is partial and in-frame only. The table records fewer than 300,000 clones, roughly nine tenths of them present only once. Sequencing was done on a sample of peripheral blood. V usage is TRBV5-4 and J usage is TRBJ2-7; 10 bases align to TRBD1. This sequence originates from a woman aged 25 to 39 with COVID-19, enrolled during active disease. The CDR3 reads CASSGQGGTYEQYF. The CDR3, as DNA: TGTGCCAGCTCCGGACAGGGGGGGACCTACGAGCAGTACTTC.